Each of the 25 T cell receptor beta chains below was sequenced from the same sample in a study of monozygotic twins with inflammatory bowel disease. TCRdb re-called the 5' RACE reads, yielding one record per CDR3 amino acid sequence without DNA. Its table records about 440,000 distinct CDR3 sequences. Material: blood. Receptors originate from a human donor with ulcerative colitis or Crohn's disease, or a healthy co-twin of an affected twin (not recorded which).

The rearrangement links TRBV7-2 to TRBJ2-6. CDR1 is SGHTA, CDR2 FQGNSA, per germline. This CDR3 contains 14 residues. This chain's CDR3 is CASSLGLGANVLTF.

The chain carries TRBV7-2 and TRBJ1-5; with no DNA, the TCRdb D assignment of TRBD1 cannot be verified. Germline lookup yields CDR1 SGHTA and CDR2 FQGNSA. The CDR3 contains 17 residues. CDR3 loop: CASSPSVGAGSNQPQHF.

This sequence joins TRBV28 and TRBJ2-7; absent DNA, TCRdb's TRBD1 call cannot be checked. The germline CDR1 and CDR2 sequences are MDHEN and SYDVKM. This CDR3 comprises 15 residues. CDR3 sequence: CASSSRGRGGYEQYF.

The chain carries TRBV28 and TRBJ1-2; TCRdb calls TRBD1, which cannot be checked without DNA. The CDR3 length is 13 residues. From germline, CDR1 is MDHEN and CDR2 SYDVKM. The CDR3 sequence is CASSDRDRAGYTF.

The J gene is TRBJ2-7, the V gene TRBV10-3. The germline V gene encodes CDR1 ENHRY and CDR2 SYGVKD. The CDR3 spans 14 residues. CDR3 in amino acids: CAISETAESYEQYF.

The gene calls are TRBV18 and TRBJ2-3; the D call of TRBD1 rests on TCRdb alone, since no DNA is present to check it. The CDR3 contains 14 residues. CDR1 and CDR2 (germline): KGHSH, LQKENI. CDR3 loop: CASSPGARTDTQYF.

The chain is built from TRBV10-3 and TRBJ1-2; there is no DNA to check the TCRdb D call of TRBD1. In germline, CDR1 is ENHRY, CDR2 SYGVKD. This CDR3 has 14 amino acids. The CDR3 sequence: CAITIDRTNYGYTF.

This chain uses TRBV20-1 with TRBJ1-3; TCRdb outputs TRBD1, but without DNA this stays unchecked. CDR1 DFQATT and CDR2 SNEGSKA come from the germline V gene (reference sequence). CDR3 length: 15 amino acids. CDR3 in amino acids: CSARPRGSSGNTIYF.

The gene calls are TRBV19 and TRBJ1-2; TCRdb's D call, TRBD1, is unchecked because there is no DNA. Germline V gives CDR1 LNHDA, CDR2 SQIVND (reference sequence). This CDR3 has 13 amino acids. CDR3 in amino acids: CASRTGMDYGYTF.

J is TRBJ2-2 and V is TRBV7-2. Germline loops: CDR1 SGHTA, CDR2 FQGNSA. This CDR3 is built from 15 residues. The CDR3 loop reads CASSLRASGTGELFF.

V is TRBV5-1 and J is TRBJ2-5; TCRdb indicates TRBD2, and absent DNA this call remains unverified. The CDR3 length is 14 residues. Germline V lookup: CDR1 SGHRS, CDR2 YFSETQ. The CDR3 sequence: CASSLVEGAETQYF. The entire variable domain, with the rest obtained from reference TRBV5-1 and TRBJ2-5, is as follows: KAGVTQTPRYLIKTRGQQVTLSCSPISGHRSVSWYQQTPGQGLQFLFEYFSETQRNKGNFPGRFSGRQFSNSRSEMNVSTLELGDSALYLCASSLVEGAETQYFGPGTRLLVL.

The chain couples TRBV5-1 to TRBJ2-1. Germline V lookup: CDR1 SGHRS, CDR2 YFSETQ. The CDR3 extends over 16 amino acids. The CDR3 loop reads CASSPGTGGPYNEQFF.

The chain joins TRBV30 to TRBJ1-6; TCRdb indicates TRBD1, and absent DNA this call remains unverified. Germline V lookup: CDR1 GTSNPN, CDR2 SVGIG (reference sequence). The CDR3 runs to 13 residues. CDR3 in amino acids: CACNRENNSPLHF.

V gene TRBV18 combines with J gene TRBJ2-5; TCRdb selects TRBD2, and the lack of DNA leaves this call unchecked. The CDR3 is made up of 13 amino acids. Germline assignment: CDR1 KGHSH and CDR2 LQKENI. Here the CDR3 reads CASSTSIIETQYF.

The genes are TRBV12-3 or TRBV12-4 and TRBJ1-1; TCRdb's D call of TRBD1 is untestable without DNA. The CDR3 is 15 residues long. CDR3 region: CASSPYRQGSTEAFF.

J is TRBJ2-1 and V is TRBV6-5; the TRBD2 assignment by TCRdb is unverifiable without DNA. The germline V gene has CDR1 MNHEY and CDR2 SVGAGI. This CDR3 region has 16 residues. This CDR3 reads CASSYSLAGGSNEQFF.

The genes are TRBV5-1 and TRBJ2-1; TCRdb's D gene call, TRBD2, goes unchecked for lack of DNA. The CDR3 spans 15 residues. CDR1 and CDR2 (germline): SGHRS, YFSETQ. CDR3 protein: CASSSPSGKNNEQFF. The entire variable domain, with the rest obtained from reference TRBV5-1 and TRBJ2-1, is as follows: KAGVTQTPRYLIKTRGQQVTLSCSPISGHRSVSWYQQTPGQGLQFLFEYFSETQRNKGNFPGRFSGRQFSNSRSEMNVSTLELGDSALYLCASSSPSGKNNEQFFGPGTRLTVL.

The chain uses TRBV7-2 and TRBJ2-7; TCRdb's D gene call, TRBD2, goes unchecked for lack of DNA. The CDR3 consists of 14 residues. Germline values: CDR1 SGHTA, CDR2 FQGNSA. This CDR3 reads CASSPPLGPYEQYF. The full variable domain, with the rest looked up from reference TRBV7-2 and TRBJ2-7, is GAGVSQSPSNKVTEKGKDVELRCDPISGHTALYWYRQSLGQGLEFLIYFQGNSAPDKSGLPSDRFSAERTGGSVSTLTIQRTQQEDSAVYLCASSPPLGPYEQYFGPGTRLTVT.

This rearrangement joins TRBV6-5 to TRBJ1-2; no DNA is available, so the TRBD1 call from TCRdb remains unchecked. The CDR3 contains 15 residues. The V gene's germline CDR1 is MNHEY and CDR2 SVGAGI. The CDR3 spells CASSYRVRGSYGYTF.

This chain links TRBV20-1 with TRBJ2-2. This CDR3 comprises 15 residues. Germline V gene data show CDR1 as DFQATT and CDR2 as SNEGSKA (reference sequence). CDR3 in amino acids: CSASARTVNTGELFF.

The chain is built from TRBV2 and TRBJ2-2; absent DNA, TCRdb's TRBD1 call cannot be checked. Per germline, CDR1 SNHLY and CDR2 FYNNEI. CDR3 length: 15 residues. The CDR3 loop reads CASRAGHFGTGELFF.

The chain employs TRBV20-1 and TRBJ2-5; TCRdb selects TRBD1, and the lack of DNA leaves this call unchecked. Germline V CDR1 and CDR2: DFQATT, SNEGSKA (reference sequence). The CDR3 length is 15 residues. CDR3 loop: CSARDRLAGQETQYF.

The J gene is TRBJ2-1, the V gene TRBV5-1; TCRdb calls TRBD2, which cannot be checked without DNA. From germline, CDR1 is SGHRS and CDR2 YFSETQ. This CDR3 has 16 residues. CDR3 in amino acids: CASSPSSASSYNEQFF. The full variable domain, in which reference TRBV5-1 and TRBJ2-1 provide the parts outside the CDR3, is KAGVTQTPRYLIKTRGQQVTLSCSPISGHRSVSWYQQTPGQGLQFLFEYFSETQRNKGNFPGRFSGRQFSNSRSEMNVSTLELGDSALYLCASSPSSASSYNEQFFGPGTRLTVL.

The CDR3 loop is CASSLTPLGGDTQYF. The J gene is TRBJ2-3, the V gene TRBV7-3; the D call of TRBD1 rests on TCRdb alone, since no DNA is present to check it. Germline V gene lookup returns CDR1 SGHTA and CDR2 FQGTGA. The CDR3 is 15 residues long.

The chain joins TRBV6-5 to TRBJ2-7. Germline V gene sequence: CDR1 MNHEY, CDR2 SVGAGI. This CDR3 is built from 13 residues. The CDR3 sequence is CAGSYGSFDEQYF.